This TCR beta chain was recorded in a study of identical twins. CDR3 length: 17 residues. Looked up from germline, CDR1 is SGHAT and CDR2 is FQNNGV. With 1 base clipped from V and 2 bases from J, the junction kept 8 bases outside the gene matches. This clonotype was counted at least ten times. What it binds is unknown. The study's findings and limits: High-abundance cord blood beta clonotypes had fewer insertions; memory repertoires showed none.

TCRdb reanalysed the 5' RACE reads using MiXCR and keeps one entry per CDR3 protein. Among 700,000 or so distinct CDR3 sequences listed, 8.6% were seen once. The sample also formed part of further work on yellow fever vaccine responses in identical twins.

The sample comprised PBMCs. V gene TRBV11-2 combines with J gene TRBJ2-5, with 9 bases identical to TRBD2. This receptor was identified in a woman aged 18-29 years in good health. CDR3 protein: CASSLGGRAGEQETQYF. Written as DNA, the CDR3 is TGTGCCAGCAGCTTAGGCGGGAGGGCCGGAGAACAAGAGACCCAGTACTTC.